The 8 T cell receptor beta chains listed next were all sequenced from one sample in a study of cytomegalovirus exposure and HLA in healthy donors. The PCR employed 60 Vbeta primers together with 13 Jbeta primers. The method was immunoSEQ multiplex PCR; TCRdb's version includes in-frame clones alone and lacks a portion of them. Of 50,000 to 70,000 clones detected, roughly 84% appear once; the ten largest clones hold 1.5% to 2%. Sequencing used PBMCs. These receptors originate from a human donor in good health.

This chain joins TRBV7-2 and TRBJ2-7; D is uncertain. Trimming shortened V by 4 bases and J by 3 bases, and 10 bases separated the two germline ends. The germline gives CDR1 SGHTA, CDR2 FQGNSA. This CDR3 is built from 13 residues. CDR3 bases: TGTGCCAGCAGCTCAAGAGATTACTACGAGCAGTACTTC. Protein product: CASSSRDYYEQYF.

This clone was counted a single time. The chain employs TRBV5-1 and TRBJ1-3; 9 bases align to TRBD1. The CDR3 covers 16 residues. The junction had 6 bases not matched to a gene; V was cut back by 4 bases and J by 1 base. In germline, CDR1 is SGHRS, CDR2 YFSETQ. CDR3 sequence: CASSPEGTGSGNTIYF. Written as DNA, the CDR3 is TGCGCCAGCAGCCCGGAGGGGACAGGGTCTGGAAACACCATATATTTT.

The chain is built from TRBV6-6 and TRBJ2-2; TRBD1 matches 8 bases. This CDR3 contains 13 residues. Trimming removed 7 bases from V and 7 bases from J; junction bases left unmatched: 5. Germline V lookup: CDR1 MNHNY, CDR2 SVGAGI (reference sequence). CDR3 bases: TGTGCCAGCATGGCAGGGGGCAGCGGGGAGCTGTTTTTT. Amino acid sequence: CASMAGGSGELFF.

The chain joins TRBV20-1 to TRBJ2-1; 8 bases are shared with TRBD2. The CDR3 has 11 amino acids. Germline V gives CDR1 DFQATT, CDR2 SNEGSKA (reference sequence). The trim removed 6 bases at V and 12 bases at J, leaving 7 bases unmatched. Written as DNA, the CDR3 is TGCAGTGCGTCCGGGACTAGTGCGCAGTTCTTC. Amino acid sequence: CSASGTSAQFF.

The chain uses TRBV23-1 and TRBJ2-5; maybe TRBD1 (6 bases). The J call is uncertain, as TRBJ2-7 better fits the DNA end. TRBV23-1 is given ORF status, its function remaining uncertain. The CDR3 is 13 residues long. The CDR3 DNA reads as TGCGCCAGTCCTACAGGGAGCTCCTACGAGCAGTACTTC. Translated: CASPTGSSYEQYF.

This clone was counted between two and nine times. The chain uses TRBV14 and TRBJ1-2, with D tentatively TRBD1 (6 bases). This CDR3 has 14 amino acids. Per the germline V gene, CDR1 is SGHDN and CDR2 is FVKESK. Trimming stripped 4 bases from V and 4 bases from J, with 13 bases between. CDR3 loop: CASSRGQTFYGYTF. CDR3 DNA sequence: TGTGCCAGCAGCCGGGGGCAGACCTTCTATGGCTACACCTTC.

This chain joins TRBV7-2 and TRBJ2-1, with D uncertain. CDR1 SGHTA and CDR2 FQGNSA come from the germline V gene. CDR3 size: 13 residues. V shed 1 base and J shed 2 bases, with 3 bases lying between them. CDR3 sequence (DNA): TGTGCCAGCAGCTTAGGTACCTACAATGAGCAGTTCTTC. It specifies CASSLGTYNEQFF.

This clone was seen a handful of times. V is TRBV12-5 and J is TRBJ2-1; 14 positions agree with TRBD2. With V trimmed by 0 bases and J by 5 bases, 6 bases remained unmatched. The CDR3 spans 18 residues. CDR1 LGHNT and CDR2 FRNRAP come from the germline V gene. The CDR3 DNA follows: TGTGCTAGTGGTTTGGTAATTGGGACTAGCGGGAGAGACAATGAGCAGTTCTTC. Protein sequence: CASGLVIGTSGRDNEQFF.